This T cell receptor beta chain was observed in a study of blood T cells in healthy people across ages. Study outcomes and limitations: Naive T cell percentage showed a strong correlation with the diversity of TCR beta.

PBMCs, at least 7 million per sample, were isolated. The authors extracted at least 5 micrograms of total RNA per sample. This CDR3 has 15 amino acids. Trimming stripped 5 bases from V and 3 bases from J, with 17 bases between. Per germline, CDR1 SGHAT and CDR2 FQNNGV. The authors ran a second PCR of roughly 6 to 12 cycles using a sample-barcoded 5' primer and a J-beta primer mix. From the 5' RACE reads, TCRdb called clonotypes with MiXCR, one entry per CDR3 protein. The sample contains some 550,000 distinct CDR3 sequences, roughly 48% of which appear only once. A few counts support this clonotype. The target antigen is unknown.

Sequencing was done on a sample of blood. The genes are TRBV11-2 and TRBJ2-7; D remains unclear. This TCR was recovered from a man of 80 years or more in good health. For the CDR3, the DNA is TGTGCCAGCAGCCCGGACGGGCTTTCTCTCTACGAGCAGTACTTC. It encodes CASSPDGLSLYEQYF.